Listed below are T cell receptor beta chains from one sample, sequenced in a study of blood T cell repertoires in COVID-19. Only in-frame clones appear in the TCRdb table, and some are missing; sequencing was by immunoSEQ multiplex PCR. The sample consists of 57,000 or so clones, approximately 79% of them appearing once. Sequencing input: peripheral blood. The receptor source for this set is an elderly woman with active or convalescent COVID-19. Both conserved end residues are part of each CDR3. D genes are given only for firm matches. Clone size, where shown, is once, few, many, or a class for clones that have expanded.

TRBJ1-4	NA	TRBV24-1	TRBD1	CATSEYRGPPLNEKLFF	TGTGCCACCAGTGAGTACAGGGGGCCGCCCCTTAATGAAAAACTGTTTTTT
TRBJ1-1	once	TRBV12-5	TRBD1	CASAQGQGVPVAFF	TGTGCTAGTGCCCAGGGACAGGGCGTCCCGGTGGCTTTCTTT
TRBJ2-7	NA	TRBV27	TRBD2	CASNSRVAGGYEQYF	TGTGCCAGCAATTCGCGGGTAGCGGGGGGATACGAGCAGTACTTC
TRBJ1-2	NA	TRBV7-6	NA	CASSPGTPGPYGYTF	TGTGCCAGCAGCCCCGGGACACCAGGTCCCTATGGCTACACCTTC
TRBJ1-2	NA	TRBV2	TRBD1	CASSITGQGYGYTF	TGTGCCAGCAGTATAACGGGACAGGGCTATGGCTACACCTTC
TRBJ1-6	NA	TRBV5-1	TRBD1	CASGPGTGESPLHF	TGCGCCAGCGGTCCCGGGACAGGGGAATCACCCCTCCACTTT
TRBJ1-1	NA	TRBV6-5	NA	CASRVAAGTNTEAFF	TGTGCCAGCAGAGTAGCGGCAGGGACCAACACTGAAGCTTTCTTT
TRBJ2-3	NA	TRBV5-1	NA	CASSLVRGGSTDTQYF	TGCGCCAGCAGCTTGGTCCGGGGTGGGAGCACAGATACGCAGTATTTT
TRBJ1-2	NA	TRBV25-1	NA	CASSRGTNYGYTF	TGTGCCAGCAGCCGGGGGACTAACTATGGCTACACCTTC
TRBJ1-4	NA	TRBV25-1	TRBD1	CASSSQTGGTNEKLFF	TGTGCCAGCAGTTCCCAGACAGGGGGGACTAATGAAAAACTGTTTTTT
TRBJ2-2	NA	TRBV3-1/TRBV3-2	TRBD2	CASSLRAGGTGELFF	TGTGCCAGCAGCCTCCGTGCGGGAGGAACCGGGGAGCTGTTTTTT
TRBJ2-4	NA	TRBV12-2	NA	CAFRGGWNIQYF	TGTGCCTTCCGGGGGGGCTGGAACATTCAGTACTTC
TRBJ1-2	NA	TRBV29-1	TRBD1	CSVDYISGGADGYTF	TGCAGCGTTGATTATATTTCAGGGGGCGCGGATGGCTACACCTTC
TRBJ1-5	NA	TRBV2	NA	CASSEVNRNQPQHF	TGTGCCAGCAGTGAAGTTAACAGGAATCAGCCCCAGCATTTT
TRBJ1-1	NA	TRBV5-1	TRBD1	CASSLVGAGGDPWNTEAFF	TGCGCCAGCAGCCTCGTGGGGGCAGGGGGCGATCCGTGGAACACTGAAGCTTTCTTT
TRBJ2-5	NA	TRBV30	NA	CARQSGTKTQETQYF	TGTGCCCGCCAATCGGGTACCAAAACACAAGAGACCCAGTACTTC
TRBJ2-1	NA	TRBV12-2	NA	CASRRDYQSSYNEQFF	TGTGCAAGTCGACGGGACTACCAGAGCTCCTACAATGAGCAGTTCTTC
TRBJ2-5	NA	TRBV5-1	NA	CASSLAQRRETQYF	TGCGCCAGCAGCTTGGCACAGAGGAGGGAGACCCAGTACTTC
TRBJ1-2	NA	TRBV15	TRBD1	CATNNRGQGGYTF	TGTGCCACCAACAACAGGGGGCAGGGTGGCTACACCTTC
TRBJ1-1	NA	TRBV15	TRBD1	CATSALTGYTEAFF	TGTGCCACCAGCGCTCTGACAGGGTACACTGAAGCTTTCTTT
TRBJ1-1	NA	TRBV3-1/TRBV3-2	NA	CASSQDLRRGLNTEAFF	TGTGCCAGCAGCCAAGACCTACGCAGGGGCTTGAACACTGAAGCTTTCTTT
TRBJ2-3	NA	TRBV9	NA	CASSPRPEGGAQYF	TGTGCCAGCTCCCCCCGGCCGGAGGGGGGGGCGCAGTATTTT
TRBJ2-5	NA	TRBV29-1	TRBD1	CSVEEDRGETQYF	TGCAGCGTTGAAGAAGACAGGGGAGAGACCCAGTACTTC
TRBJ1-1	NA	TRBV6-5	NA	CASSSPRGNTEAFF	TGTGCCAGCAGTTCCCCGCGGGGGAATACTGAAGCTTTCTTT
TRBJ1-1	NA	TRBV4-1	NA	CASSQGGAVTEAFF	TGCGCCAGCAGCCAAGGGGGCGCGGTTACTGAAGCTTTCTTT
TRBJ1-1	once	TRBV7-3	NA	CASSLDMNTEAFF	TGTGCCAGCAGCTTAGACATGAACACTGAAGCTTTCTTT
TRBJ2-7	NA	TRBV4-2	TRBD1	CASSQASGTGGEQYF	TGTGCCAGCAGCCAAGCTTCCGGGACAGGAGGGGAGCAGTACTTC
TRBJ2-3	NA	TRBV9	NA	CASSTPAPAQYF	TGTGCCAGCAGCACTCCTGCCCCCGCGCAGTATTTT
TRBJ1-4	NA	TRBV18	TRBD1	CASSKGQGNEKLFF	TGTGCCAGCTCAAAGGGACAGGGTAATGAAAAACTGTTTTTT
TRBJ2-7	NA	TRBV5-4	NA	CASSSPVESSYEQYF	TGTGCCAGCAGCTCCCCTGTGGAGAGCTCCTACGAGCAGTACTTC
TRBJ2-7	NA	TRBV4-2	NA	CASSQGQGSYEQYF	TGTGCCAGCAGCCAAGGCCAGGGGTCCTACGAGCAGTACTTC
TRBJ1-6	NA	TRBV30	TRBD1	CAWSVGDSYSPLHF	TGTGCCTGGAGTGTAGGGGACAGTTATTCACCCCTCCACTTT
TRBJ2-3	NA	TRBV5-1	NA	CASSLGGSSDPDTQYF	TGCGCCAGCAGCTTGGGAGGGTCTAGCGACCCAGATACGCAGTATTTT
TRBJ1-2	NA	TRBV5-6	NA	CASSLNIYGYTF	TGTGCCAGCAGCTTGAATATCTATGGCTACACCTTC
TRBJ1-2	few	TRBV27	TRBD1	CASSSYRQGGYGYTF	TGTGCCAGCAGTTCATATAGACAGGGAGGCTATGGCTACACCTTC
TRBJ1-1	NA	TRBV27	NA	CASSLDSGTEAFF	TGTGCCAGCAGTTTGGACTCCGGGACTGAAGCTTTCTTT
TRBJ1-1	few	TRBV5-4	NA	CASSLGGGVTEAFF	TGTGCCAGCAGCTTAGGAGGAGGGGTAACTGAAGCTTTCTTT
TRBJ1-4	NA	TRBV19	NA	CASSSRQSPTYEKLFF	TGTGCCAGTAGTTCCCGACAGTCCCCTACTTATGAAAAACTGTTTTTT
TRBJ1-2	NA	TRBV7-6	NA	CASSYLEGNYGYTF	TGTGCCAGCAGCTATTTGGAGGGAAACTATGGCTACACCTTC
TRBJ2-4	NA	TRBV9	TRBD1	CASSSTDRGREYF	TGTGCCAGCAGCTCCACGGACAGGGGGCGCGAGTACTTC
TRBJ1-2	NA	TRBV29-1	NA	CSVTAFYGYTF	TGCAGCGTCACAGCCTTCTATGGCTACACCTTC
TRBJ2-1	NA	TRBV2	NA	CASSEREPSYNEQFF	TGTGCCAGCAGTGAGAGGGAGCCCTCTTACAATGAGCAGTTCTTC
TRBJ1-1	NA	TRBV5-1	TRBD1	CASSPGQGEAFF	TGCGCCAGCAGCCCAGGACAGGGCGAAGCTTTCTTT
TRBJ1-3	NA	TRBV15	NA	CATSRDISSGNTIYF	TGTGCCACCAGCAGAGATATTTCTTCGGGAAACACCATATATTTT
TRBJ1-1	NA	TRBV27	NA	CASSLMGGYRRNTEAFF	TGTGCCAGCAGTTTAATGGGGGGTTACAGGCGGAACACTGAAGCTTTCTTT
TRBJ2-2	NA	TRBV9	NA	CASSDTTNTGELFF	TGTGCCAGCAGCGACACGACGAACACCGGGGAGCTGTTTTTT
TRBJ2-3	once	TRBV5-1	TRBD2	CASTLELAGEDTQYF	TGCGCCAGCACCTTAGAGCTAGCGGGGGAAGATACGCAGTATTTT
TRBJ1-6	few	TRBV18	NA	CASSLSPAREDNSPLHF	TGTGCCAGCTCACTCTCCCCGGCCAGGGAAGATAATTCACCCCTCCACTTT